This T cell receptor beta chain was sequenced during a study of T cell changes during pregnancy in multiple sclerosis. Germline V CDR1 and CDR2: SGHTA, FQGNSA. The CDR3 runs 18 residues. V was trimmed by 5 bases and J by 3 bases, leaving 22 bases between them. Clones were sequenced by immunoSEQ multiplex PCR, and TCRdb holds only the in-frame ones, with some missing. The data contain 84,000 or so clones, about 94% of them singletons. The chain employs TRBV7-2 and TRBJ2-2, with D maybe TRBD1 (6 bases). This clonotype originated in a female donor with multiple sclerosis, enrolled in a pregnancy study. The sequences come from peripheral blood, collected in the third trimester of pregnancy. Here the CDR3 DNA reads TGTGCCAGCAGCCGCACGTATGACCAACAGGGATACACCGGGGAGCTGTTTTTT. This translates into CASSRTYDQQGYTGELFF.